This T cell receptor beta chain is from a study of tumor-infiltrating lymphocytes in localized non-small cell lung cancer. Across the study: Patients included smokers and never-smokers with various histologies, some sampled after neoadjuvant chemotherapy. From each patient, both tumor and uninvolved lung, non-adjacent to tumor, were sampled. Study-wide points: Higher tumor T cell infiltration than in uninvolved lung was supported by TCRbeta sequencing. No T-cell fraction difference was seen between IM1 and IM2 tumors.

In germline, CDR1 is SGHRS, CDR2 YFSETQ. V shed 2 bases, J shed 0 bases, and the junction held 2 bases outside the gene matches. This CDR3 comprises 15 residues. Clones were read by immunoSEQ multiplex PCR, and TCRdb kept only the in-frame ones, dropping some. The data hold about 13,000 clones, with about four fifths observed a single time. On this clone: Its antigen is undetermined.

The specimen sequenced was lung tumor tissue. This sequence was found in a human donor with non-small cell lung cancer. V and J are TRBV5-1 and TRBJ2-1, with 7 bases fitting TRBD2. DNA for the CDR3: TGCGCCAGCAGCTTTGGGGGGGGCTCCTACAATGAGCAGTTCTTC. Amino acid sequence: CASSFGGGSYNEQFF.